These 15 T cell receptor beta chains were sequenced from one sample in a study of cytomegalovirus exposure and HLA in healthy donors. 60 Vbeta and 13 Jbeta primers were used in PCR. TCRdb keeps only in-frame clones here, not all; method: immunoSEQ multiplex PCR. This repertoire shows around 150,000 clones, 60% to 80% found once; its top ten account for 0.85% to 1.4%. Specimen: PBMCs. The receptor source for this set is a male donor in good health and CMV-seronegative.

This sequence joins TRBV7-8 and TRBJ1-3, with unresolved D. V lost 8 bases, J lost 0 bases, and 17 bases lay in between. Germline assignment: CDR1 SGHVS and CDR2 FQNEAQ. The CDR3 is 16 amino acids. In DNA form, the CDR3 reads TGTGCCAGCCACTCTGGCCGACTTTACTCTGGAAACACCATATATTTT. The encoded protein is CASHSGRLYSGNTIYF.

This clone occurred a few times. The CDR3 loop reads CASSGTRGETEAFF. CDR3 DNA: TGCGCCAGCAGCGGTACCAGGGGAGAAACTGAAGCTTTCTTT. The rearrangement joins TRBV5-1 to TRBJ1-1, with D possibly matching TRBD1 (6 bases). V was shortened by 4 bases and J by 5 bases, with 15 bases between the two germline ends. Germline lookup yields CDR1 SGHRS and CDR2 YFSETQ. The CDR3 has 14 residues.

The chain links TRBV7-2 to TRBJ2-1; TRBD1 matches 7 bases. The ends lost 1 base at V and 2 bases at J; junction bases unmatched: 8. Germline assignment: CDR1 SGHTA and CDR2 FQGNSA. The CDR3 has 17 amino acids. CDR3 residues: CASSLGYRGPTYNEQFF. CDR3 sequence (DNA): TGTGCCAGCAGCTTAGGGTACAGGGGCCCCACCTACAATGAGCAGTTCTTC.

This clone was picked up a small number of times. CDR3 sequence: CASSVATGNTEAFF. CDR3 nucleotides: TGTGCCAGCAGCGTAGCGACAGGGAACACTGAAGCTTTCTTT. V and J are TRBV9 and TRBJ1-1, with D possibly matching TRBD1 (6 bases). The CDR3 extends over 14 amino acids. Trimming stripped 0 bases from V and 1 base from J, with 7 bases between. Germline V lookup: CDR1 SGDLS, CDR2 YYNGEE.

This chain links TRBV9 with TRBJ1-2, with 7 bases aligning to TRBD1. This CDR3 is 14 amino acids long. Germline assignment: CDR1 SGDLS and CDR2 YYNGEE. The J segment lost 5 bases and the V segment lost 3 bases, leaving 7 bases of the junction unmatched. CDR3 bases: TGTGCCAGCAGCGACAGGGGTCTTGGGTATGGCTACACCTTC. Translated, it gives CASSDRGLGYGYTF.

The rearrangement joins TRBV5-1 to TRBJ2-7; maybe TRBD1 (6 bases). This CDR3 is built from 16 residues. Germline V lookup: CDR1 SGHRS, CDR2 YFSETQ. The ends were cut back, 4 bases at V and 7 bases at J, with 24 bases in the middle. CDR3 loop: CASSPYSGTPQREQYF. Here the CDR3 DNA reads TGCGCCAGCAGCCCCTACTCCGGGACACCTCAACGGGAGCAGTACTTC.

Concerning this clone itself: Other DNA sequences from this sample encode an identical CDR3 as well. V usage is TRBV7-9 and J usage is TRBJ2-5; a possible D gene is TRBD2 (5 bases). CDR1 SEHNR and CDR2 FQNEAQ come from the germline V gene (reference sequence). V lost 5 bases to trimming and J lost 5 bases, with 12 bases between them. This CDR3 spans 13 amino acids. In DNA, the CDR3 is TGTGCCAGCAGCCCTACCTCGGGGGAGACCCAGTACTTC. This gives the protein CASSPTSGETQYF.

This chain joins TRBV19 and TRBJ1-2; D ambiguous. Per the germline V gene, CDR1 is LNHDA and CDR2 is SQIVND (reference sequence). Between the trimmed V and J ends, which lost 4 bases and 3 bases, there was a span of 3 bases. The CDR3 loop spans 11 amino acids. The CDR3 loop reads CASSNYYGYTF. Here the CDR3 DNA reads TGTGCCAGTAGTAACTACTATGGCTACACCTTC. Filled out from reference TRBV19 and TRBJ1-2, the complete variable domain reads DGGITQSPKYLFRKEGQNVTLSCEQNLNHDAMYWYRQDPGQGLRLIYYSQIVNDFQKGDIAEGYSVSREKKESFPLTVTSAQKNPTAFYLCASSNYYGYTFGSGTRLTVV.

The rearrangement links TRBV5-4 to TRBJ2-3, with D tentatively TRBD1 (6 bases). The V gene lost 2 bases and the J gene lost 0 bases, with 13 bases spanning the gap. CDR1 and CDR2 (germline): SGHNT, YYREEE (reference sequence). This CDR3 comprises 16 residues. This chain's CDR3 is CASSFATGISTDTQYF. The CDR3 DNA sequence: TGTGCCAGCAGCTTTGCAACAGGGATAAGCACAGATACGCAGTATTTT. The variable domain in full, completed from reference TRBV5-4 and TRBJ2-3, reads ETGVTQSPTHLIKTRGQQVTLRCSSQSGHNTVSWYQQALGQGPQFIFQYYREEENGRGNFPPRFSGLQFPNYSSELNVNALELDDSALYLCASSFATGISTDTQYFGPGTRLTVL.

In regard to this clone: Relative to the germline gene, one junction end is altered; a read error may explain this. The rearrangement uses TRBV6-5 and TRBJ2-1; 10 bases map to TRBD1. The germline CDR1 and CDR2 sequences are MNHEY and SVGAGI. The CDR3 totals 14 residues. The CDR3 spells CASSWDRGNGERFF. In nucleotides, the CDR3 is TGTGCCAGCAGTTGGGACAGGGGTAATGGGGAGCGGTTCTTC.

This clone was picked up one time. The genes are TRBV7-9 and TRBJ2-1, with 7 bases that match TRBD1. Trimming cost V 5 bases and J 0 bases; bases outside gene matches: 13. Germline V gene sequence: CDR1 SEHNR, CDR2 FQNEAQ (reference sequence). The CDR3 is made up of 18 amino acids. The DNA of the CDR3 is TGTGCCAGCAGCCCTCAAGCCGGGACAGCGAGCTCCTACAATGAGCAGTTCTTC. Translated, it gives CASSPQAGTASSYNEQFF.

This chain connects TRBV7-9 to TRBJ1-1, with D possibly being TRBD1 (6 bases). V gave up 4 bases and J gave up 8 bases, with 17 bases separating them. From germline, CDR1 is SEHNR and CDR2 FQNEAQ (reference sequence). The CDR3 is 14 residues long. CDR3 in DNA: TGTGCCAGCAGCTCACCTGAGGGGGAGGGGGAAGCTTTCTTT. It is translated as CASSSPEGEGEAFF.

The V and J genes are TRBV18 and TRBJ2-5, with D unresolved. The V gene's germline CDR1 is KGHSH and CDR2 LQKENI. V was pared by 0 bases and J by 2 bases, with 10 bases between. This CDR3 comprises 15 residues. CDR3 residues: CASSPPNRLQETQYF. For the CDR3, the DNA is TGTGCCAGCTCACCACCGAATCGGTTACAAGAGACCCAGTACTTC.

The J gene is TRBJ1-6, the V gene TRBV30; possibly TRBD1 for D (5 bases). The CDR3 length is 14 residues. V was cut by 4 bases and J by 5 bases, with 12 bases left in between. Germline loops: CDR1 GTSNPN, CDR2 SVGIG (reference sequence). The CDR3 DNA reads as TGTGCCTGGAATTCGGGAGGGGATAATTCACCCCTCCACTTT. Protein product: CAWNSGGDNSPLHF.

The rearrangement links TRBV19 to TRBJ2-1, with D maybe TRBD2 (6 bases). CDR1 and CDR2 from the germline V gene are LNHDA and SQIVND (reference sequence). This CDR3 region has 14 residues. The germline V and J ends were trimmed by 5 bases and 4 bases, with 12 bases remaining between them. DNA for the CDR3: TGTGCCAGTAGTTCTAACGGGGGATACAATGAGCAGTTCTTC. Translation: CASSSNGGYNEQFF.